Below are 16 T cell receptor beta chains sequenced from a single sample in a study of shared clonotypes between healthy human individuals. Generated by immunoSEQ multiplex PCR, the TCRdb table keeps only in-frame clones and is missing some. Among 550,000 to 850,000 clones listed, 72% were seen once. Sequenced sample: memory CD4+ T cells sorted from blood. Noted subset: CD45RA-negative fraction. These receptors were taken from a woman aged 25 to 39 in good health.

The chain joins TRBV6-1 to TRBJ1-2; TRBD1 agrees at 9 bases. Germline CDR1 MNHNS, CDR2 SASEGT. The CDR3 totals 13 residues. V lost 9 bases to trimming and J lost 6 bases; unmatched junction nucleotides: 8. The CDR3 nucleotides read TGTGCCAGTCAACCGGGACAGGGAAATGGCTACACCTTC. Encoded protein: CASQPGQGNGYTF.

In DNA, the CDR3 is TGTGCCATCAGTACTACAGGGGGCAATCAGCCCCAGCATTTT. Its translation: CAISTTGGNQPQHF. This sequence joins TRBV10-3 and TRBJ1-5, with 7 bases aligning to TRBD1. With V trimmed by 5 bases and J by 2 bases, 3 bases remained unmatched. Per the germline V gene, CDR1 is ENHRY and CDR2 is SYGVKD. CDR3 length equals 14 residues.

The V gene is TRBV6-5, the J gene TRBJ2-4; D gene ambiguous. CDR1 and CDR2 (germline): MNHEY, SVGAGI. V was trimmed by 4 bases and J by 8 bases, leaving 15 bases between them. This CDR3 has 14 residues. The CDR3 coding sequence is TGTGCCAGCAGTTCCCGGACCCAGGCGGACATTCAGTACTTC. Translation: CASSSRTQADIQYF.

J is TRBJ2-1 and V is TRBV19; D may be TRBD1 or TRBD2 (5 bases each). The ends were cut back, 5 bases at V and 7 bases at J, with 9 bases in the middle. This CDR3 has 12 residues. Germline CDR1 and CDR2: LNHDA and SQIVND (reference sequence). CDR3 nucleotide sequence: TGTGCCAGTAGTCGGGACCGGAATGAGCAGTTCTTC. Its protein product is CASSRDRNEQFF. Complete variable domain (other parts from reference TRBV19 and TRBJ2-1): DGGITQSPKYLFRKEGQNVTLSCEQNLNHDAMYWYRQDPGQGLRLIYYSQIVNDFQKGDIAEGYSVSREKKESFPLTVTSAQKNPTAFYLCASSRDRNEQFFGPGTRLTVL.

This clone has ten or more counts. The genes are TRBV5-1 and TRBJ2-1; D may be TRBD2 (6 bases). In germline, CDR1 is SGHRS, CDR2 YFSETQ. The V end was cut by 0 bases, the J end by 4 bases, with 11 bases between. This CDR3 contains 15 residues. The chain's CDR3 is CASSLADYRYNEQFF. In DNA, the CDR3 is TGCGCCAGCAGCTTGGCGGACTATCGATACAATGAGCAGTTCTTC.

This sequence joins TRBV4-1 and TRBJ2-2; 12 bases match TRBD2. Trimming took 4 bases from V and 2 from J; bases not matched to a gene: 8. The CDR3 is made up of 18 amino acids. Germline-derived CDR1 and CDR2 are MGHRA and YSYEKL. The CDR3 sequence is CASSLYPTSGSNTGELFF. CDR3 in DNA: TGCGCCAGCAGCCTATACCCGACTAGCGGGAGCAACACCGGGGAGCTGTTTTTT.

This chain joins TRBV6-1 and TRBJ2-3; 11 nucleotides line up with TRBD1. V gave up 5 bases and J gave up 4 bases; unmatched junction bases: 5. The CDR3 has 15 amino acids. Germline CDR1 and CDR2: MNHNS and SASEGT. The CDR3 loop is CASSFRDRGSDTQYF. DNA of the CDR3: TGTGCCAGCAGTTTCCGGGACAGGGGGTCAGATACGCAGTATTTT.

The chain has TRBV5-4 and TRBJ2-2; TRBD2 might be the D (6 bases). Deletions cut 4 bases from V and 5 bases from J, with 12 bases between. This CDR3 is built from 14 residues. Germline CDR1 is SGHNT and CDR2 is YYREEE (reference sequence). The CDR3 region has the DNA TGTGCCAGCAGCACGCCGAGCGGGACCGGGGAGCTGTTTTTT. Protein product: CASSTPSGTGELFF.

This chain uses TRBV5-1 with TRBJ2-5; D possibly corresponds to TRBD1 (6 bases). CDR3 size: 15 residues. The germline V gene encodes CDR1 SGHRS and CDR2 YFSETQ. The V end was cut by 4 bases, the J end by 0 bases, with 13 bases between. As DNA, the CDR3 is TGCGCCAGCAGCCTGTTGACAGGTCACCAAGAGACCCAGTACTTC. Its translation is CASSLLTGHQETQYF.

This chain connects TRBV5-4 to TRBJ2-3; 7 nucleotides agree with TRBD2. CDR3 size: 13 residues. Per germline, CDR1 SGHNT and CDR2 YYREEE (reference sequence). V was pared by 6 bases and J by 1 base, with 2 bases of the junction left unmatched. CDR3 loop: CASKGRGTDTQYF. CDR3 nucleotide sequence: TGTGCCAGCAAGGGGAGGGGCACAGATACGCAGTATTTT.

This clone was observed a few times. The chain joins TRBV5-6 to TRBJ2-7; D ambiguous. The V gene's germline CDR1 is SGHDT and CDR2 YYEEEE. The CDR3 has 16 residues. V lost 0 bases to trimming and J lost 1 base, with 14 bases between them. The CDR3 loop is CASSLGLERKSYEQYF. CDR3 sequence (DNA): TGTGCCAGCAGCTTGGGGTTGGAGCGCAAATCCTACGAGCAGTACTTC.

This clone showed up just a few times. This CDR3 reads CASSIQAGVSKNIQYF. DNA for the CDR3: TGTGCCAGTAGTATTCAAGCGGGAGTATCCAAAAACATTCAGTACTTC. V gene TRBV19 combines with J gene TRBJ2-4; 8 nucleotides match TRBD2. The length of the CDR3 is 16 residues. Germline V gene data show CDR1 as LNHDA and CDR2 as SQIVND (reference sequence). V dropped 3 bases and J dropped 2; count of bases not matched to a gene: 6.

Only a few counts were recorded for this clone. The chain links TRBV19 to TRBJ1-4; weak D call: TRBD1 (6 bases). Germline CDR1 and CDR2: LNHDA and SQIVND (reference sequence). The CDR3 totals 15 residues. Between the trimmed V and J ends, which lost 3 bases and 4 bases, there was a span of 12 bases. The CDR3 DNA reads as TGTGCCAGTAGTATTTCCGGGGGCGATAATGAAAAACTGTTTTTT. Translation gives CASSISGGDNEKLFF.

This clone has only one observation. The chain recombines TRBV14 with TRBJ2-1, with D possibly matching TRBD2 (6 bases). Germline CDR1 is SGHDN and CDR2 is FVKESK. Trimming pared 4 bases from V and 1 base from J, leaving 11 bases between. There are 15 residues in the CDR3. The CDR3 loop is CASSLGTFSYNEQFF. The CDR3 DNA is TGTGCCAGCAGCCTCGGGACTTTTTCCTACAATGAGCAGTTCTTC.

The chain employs TRBV4-1 and TRBJ1-4; TRBD1 agrees at 9 bases. There are 16 residues in the CDR3. Looked up from germline, CDR1 is MGHRA and CDR2 is YSYEKL. Trimming took 3 bases from V and 5 from J; bases not matched to a gene: 7. CDR3 amino acids: CASSHLPGQGNEKLFF. CDR3 DNA: TGCGCCAGCAGCCATCTCCCGGGACAGGGAAATGAAAAACTGTTTTTT.

The rearrangement links TRBV6-5 to TRBJ2-7; 10 bases agree with TRBD2. From germline, CDR1 is MNHEY and CDR2 SVGAGI. The CDR3 is 14 amino acids. Trimming removed 5 bases from V and 6 bases from J; junction bases left unmatched: 7. The CDR3 coding sequence is TGTGCCAGCAGTCGAGCGGGAGGGCCCGCCGAGCAGTACTTC. It codes for CASSRAGGPAEQYF.